This TCR beta chain was retrieved from a study of blood T cell repertoires in COVID-19. Method: immunoSEQ multiplex PCR; TCRdb's copy keeps in-frame clones and lacks some. This sample carries some 100,000 clones, 74% of them seen once, and the ten largest clones take roughly 4%. Recruited during active infection, patients (from Seattle) were subsequently followed longitudinally. With 4 bases clipped from V and 0 bases from J, the junction kept 2 bases outside the gene matches. The CDR3 contains 14 residues. CDR1 is MNHEY, CDR2 SMNVEV, per germline (reference sequence). Only a few counts were recorded for this clone.

The sequence was obtained from a man aged 70-80 years with COVID-19, enrolled during active disease. Sequences were obtained from peripheral blood. The V and J genes are TRBV27 and TRBJ2-5, with 7 bases fitting TRBD1. This CDR3 reads CASSSTGNQETQYF. The DNA of the CDR3 is TGTGCCAGCAGTTCGACAGGGAACCAAGAGACCCAGTACTTC.